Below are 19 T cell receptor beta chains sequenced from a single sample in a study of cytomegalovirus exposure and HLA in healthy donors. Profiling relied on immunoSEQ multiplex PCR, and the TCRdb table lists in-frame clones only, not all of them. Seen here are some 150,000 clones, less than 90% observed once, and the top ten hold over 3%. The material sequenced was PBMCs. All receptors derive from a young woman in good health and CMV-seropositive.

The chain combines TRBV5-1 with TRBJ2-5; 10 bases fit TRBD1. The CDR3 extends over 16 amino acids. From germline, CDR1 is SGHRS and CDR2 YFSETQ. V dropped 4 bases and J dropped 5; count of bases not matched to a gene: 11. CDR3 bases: TGCGCCAGCAGCCCGCAAGACAGGGGGCTTTTGGAGACCCAGTACTTC. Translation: CASSPQDRGLLETQYF.

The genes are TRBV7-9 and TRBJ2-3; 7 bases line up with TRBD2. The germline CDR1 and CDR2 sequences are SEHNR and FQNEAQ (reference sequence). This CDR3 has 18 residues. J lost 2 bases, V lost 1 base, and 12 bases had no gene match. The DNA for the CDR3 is TGTGCCAGCAGCTTAGGGCAGGTTGGCCTAGCGGTCACAGATACGCAGTATTTT. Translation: CASSLGQVGLAVTDTQYF.

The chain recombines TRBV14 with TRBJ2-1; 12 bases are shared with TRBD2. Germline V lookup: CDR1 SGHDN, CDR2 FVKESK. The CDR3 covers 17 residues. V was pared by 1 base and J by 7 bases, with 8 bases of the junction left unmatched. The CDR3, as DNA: TGTGCCAGCAGCCAAGTCGCTAGCGGGAGGGCCAAGAATGAGCAGTTCTTC. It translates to CASSQVASGRAKNEQFF.

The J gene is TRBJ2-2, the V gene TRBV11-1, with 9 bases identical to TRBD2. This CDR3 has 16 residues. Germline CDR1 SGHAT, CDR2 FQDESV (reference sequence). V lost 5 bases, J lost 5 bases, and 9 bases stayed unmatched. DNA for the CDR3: TGTGCCAGCAGCCCGGGGCGGAGCGGGAGGACCGGGGAGCTGTTTTTT. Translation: CASSPGRSGRTGELFF. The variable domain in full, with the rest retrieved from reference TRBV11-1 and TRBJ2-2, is EAEVAQSPRYKITEKSQAVAFWCDPISGHATLYWYRQILGQGPELLVQFQDESVVDDSQLPKDRFSAERLKGVDSTLKIQPAELGDSAMYLCASSPGRSGRTGELFFGEGSRLTVL.

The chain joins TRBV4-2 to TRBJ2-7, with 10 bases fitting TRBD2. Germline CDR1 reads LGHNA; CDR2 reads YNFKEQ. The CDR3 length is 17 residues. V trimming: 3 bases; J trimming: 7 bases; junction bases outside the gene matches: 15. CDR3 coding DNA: TGTGCCAGCAGCCACCAACTAGCGGGAACGGTTGGGGGTGAGCAGTACTTC. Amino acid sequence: CASSHQLAGTVGGEQYF.

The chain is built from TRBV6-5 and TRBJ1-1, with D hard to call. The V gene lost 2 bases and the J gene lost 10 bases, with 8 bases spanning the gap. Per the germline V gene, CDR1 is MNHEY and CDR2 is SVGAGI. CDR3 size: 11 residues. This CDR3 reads CASSYREGAFF. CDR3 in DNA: TGTGCCAGCAGTTACAGGGAGGGAGCTTTCTTT.

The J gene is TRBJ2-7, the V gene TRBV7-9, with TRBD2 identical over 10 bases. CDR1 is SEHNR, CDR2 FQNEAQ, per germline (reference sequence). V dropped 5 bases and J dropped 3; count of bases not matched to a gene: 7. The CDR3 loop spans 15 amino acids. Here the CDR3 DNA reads TGTGCCAGCAGCCCCAGGTCTAGCGGGAGCTACGAGCAGTACTTC. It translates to CASSPRSSGSYEQYF.

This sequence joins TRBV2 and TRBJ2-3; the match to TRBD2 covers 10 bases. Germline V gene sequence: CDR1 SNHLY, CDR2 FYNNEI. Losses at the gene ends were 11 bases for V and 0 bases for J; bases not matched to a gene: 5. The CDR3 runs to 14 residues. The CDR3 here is CASGLADSTDTQYF. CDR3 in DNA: TGTGCCTCAGGACTAGCGGATAGCACAGATACGCAGTATTTT.

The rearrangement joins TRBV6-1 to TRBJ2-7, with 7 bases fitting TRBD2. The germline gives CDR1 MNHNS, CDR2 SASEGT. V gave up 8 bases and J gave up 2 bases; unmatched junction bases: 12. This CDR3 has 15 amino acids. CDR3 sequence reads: CASLLAVPLAYEQYF. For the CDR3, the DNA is TGTGCCAGCCTCCTAGCGGTCCCTCTGGCCTACGAGCAGTACTTC.

This CDR3 is CASTTTGETQYF. CDR3 bases: TGTGCCAGCACTACGACGGGAGAGACCCAGTACTTC. The chain links TRBV6-5 to TRBJ2-5; no definite D call. The CDR3 sequence is 12 residues long. Germline CDR1 and CDR2: MNHEY and SVGAGI. V was clipped by 7 bases and J by 4 bases, with 10 bases between them.

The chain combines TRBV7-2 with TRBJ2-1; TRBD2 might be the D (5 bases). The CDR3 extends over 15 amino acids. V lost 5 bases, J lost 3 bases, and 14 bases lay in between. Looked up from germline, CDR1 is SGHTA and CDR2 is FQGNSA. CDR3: CASSRPSPVYNEQFF. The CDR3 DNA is TGTGCCAGCAGCCGGCCTAGCCCGGTCTACAATGAGCAGTTCTTC.

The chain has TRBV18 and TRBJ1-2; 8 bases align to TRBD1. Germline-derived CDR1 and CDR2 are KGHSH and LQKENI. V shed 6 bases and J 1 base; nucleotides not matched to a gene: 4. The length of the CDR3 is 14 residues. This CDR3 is CASSLQGVNYGYTF. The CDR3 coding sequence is TGTGCCAGCTCGCTACAGGGGGTTAACTATGGCTACACCTTC.

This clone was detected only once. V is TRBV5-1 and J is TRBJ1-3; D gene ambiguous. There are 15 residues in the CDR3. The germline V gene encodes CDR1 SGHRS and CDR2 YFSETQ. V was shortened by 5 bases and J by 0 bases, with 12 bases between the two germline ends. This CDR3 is CASSEGLISGNTIYF. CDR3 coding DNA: TGCGCCAGCAGTGAAGGACTGATCTCTGGAAACACCATATATTTT.

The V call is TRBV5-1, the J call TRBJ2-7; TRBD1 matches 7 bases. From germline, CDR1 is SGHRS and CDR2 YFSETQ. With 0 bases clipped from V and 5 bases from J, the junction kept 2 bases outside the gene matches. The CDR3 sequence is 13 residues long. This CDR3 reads CASSLATGNEQYF. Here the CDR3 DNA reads TGCGCCAGCAGCTTGGCGACAGGGAACGAGCAGTACTTC. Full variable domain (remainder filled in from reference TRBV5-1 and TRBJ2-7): KAGVTQTPRYLIKTRGQQVTLSCSPISGHRSVSWYQQTPGQGLQFLFEYFSETQRNKGNFPGRFSGRQFSNSRSEMNVSTLELGDSALYLCASSLATGNEQYFGPGTRLTVT.

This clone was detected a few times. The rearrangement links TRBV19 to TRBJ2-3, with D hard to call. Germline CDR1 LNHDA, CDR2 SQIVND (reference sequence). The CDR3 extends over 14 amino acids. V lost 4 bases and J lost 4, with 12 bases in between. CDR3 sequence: CASSRLFRADTQYF. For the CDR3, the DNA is TGTGCCAGTAGTAGATTGTTCCGGGCAGATACGCAGTATTTT.

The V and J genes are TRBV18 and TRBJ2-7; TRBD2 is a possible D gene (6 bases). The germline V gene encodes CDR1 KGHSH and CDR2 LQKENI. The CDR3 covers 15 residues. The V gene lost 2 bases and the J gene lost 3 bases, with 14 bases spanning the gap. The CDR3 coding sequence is TGTGCCAGCTCACCATATTCCGGGACTCTCTACGAGCAGTACTTC. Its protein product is CASSPYSGTLYEQYF.

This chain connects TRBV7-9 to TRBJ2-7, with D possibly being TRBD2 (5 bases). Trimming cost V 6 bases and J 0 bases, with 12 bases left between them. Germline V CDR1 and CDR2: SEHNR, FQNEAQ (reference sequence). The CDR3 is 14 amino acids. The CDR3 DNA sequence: TGTGCCAGCAGGGCTAGCCGTTACTCCTACGAGCAGTACTTC. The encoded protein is CASRASRYSYEQYF.

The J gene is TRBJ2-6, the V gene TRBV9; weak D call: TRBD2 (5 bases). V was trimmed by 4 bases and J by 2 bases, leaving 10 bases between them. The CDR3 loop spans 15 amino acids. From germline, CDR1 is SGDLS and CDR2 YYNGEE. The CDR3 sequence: CASSPGNTGANVLTF. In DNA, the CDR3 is TGTGCCAGCAGCCCGGGAAACACTGGGGCCAACGTCCTGACTTTC. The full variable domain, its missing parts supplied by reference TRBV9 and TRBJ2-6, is DSGVTQTPKHLITATGQRVTLRCSPRSGDLSVYWYQQSLDQGLQFLIQYYNGEERAKGNILERFSAQQFPDLHSELNLSSLELGDSALYFCASSPGNTGANVLTFGAGSRLTVL.

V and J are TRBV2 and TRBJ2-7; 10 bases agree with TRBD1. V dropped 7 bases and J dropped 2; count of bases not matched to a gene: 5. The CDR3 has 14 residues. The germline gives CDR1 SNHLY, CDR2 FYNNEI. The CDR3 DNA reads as TGTGCCAGCACCGGGGGACAGGGGACCTACGAGCAGTACTTC. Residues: CASTGGQGTYEQYF.